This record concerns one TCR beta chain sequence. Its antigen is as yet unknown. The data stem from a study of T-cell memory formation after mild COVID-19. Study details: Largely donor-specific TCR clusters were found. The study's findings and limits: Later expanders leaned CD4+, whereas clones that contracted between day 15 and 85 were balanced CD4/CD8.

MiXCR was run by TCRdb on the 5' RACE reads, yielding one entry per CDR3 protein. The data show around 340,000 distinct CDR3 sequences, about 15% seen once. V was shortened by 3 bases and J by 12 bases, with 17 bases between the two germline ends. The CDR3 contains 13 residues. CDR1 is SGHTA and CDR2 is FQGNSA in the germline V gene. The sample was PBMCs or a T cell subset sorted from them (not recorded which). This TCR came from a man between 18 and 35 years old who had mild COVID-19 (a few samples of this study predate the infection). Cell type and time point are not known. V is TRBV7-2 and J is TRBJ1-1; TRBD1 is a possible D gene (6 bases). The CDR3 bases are TGTGCCAGCAGCTTGCTAAGACAGGATCGATCTTTCTTT. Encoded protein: CASSLLRQDRSFF.